The 30 T cell receptor beta chains presented below share a single source sample, sequenced in a study of cytomegalovirus exposure and HLA in healthy donors. This PCR relied on a set of 60 Vbeta primers and 13 Jbeta primers. TCRdb's copy holds only in-frame clones and misses some; the assay was immunoSEQ multiplex PCR. In all, the sample yields around 130,000 clones. The sequenced sample consisted of PBMCs. The receptor set was obtained from an older woman in good health and CMV-seronegative.

J is TRBJ1-5 and V is TRBV5-8; D possibly corresponds to TRBD1 (5 bases). Germline V gene data show CDR1 as SGHTS and CDR2 as YDEGEE. The CDR3 loop spans 17 amino acids. Trimming pared 1 base from V and 5 bases from J, leaving 19 bases between. The CDR3 is CASSLPGRGTIYQPQHF. The CDR3, as DNA: TGTGCCAGCAGCTTGCCCGGGAGAGGGACTATTTATCAGCCCCAGCATTTT.

This rearrangement joins TRBV10-3 to TRBJ2-3, with D hard to call. V gave up 3 bases and J gave up 2 bases, with 9 bases separating them. Per germline, CDR1 ENHRY and CDR2 SYGVKD. The CDR3 is made up of 14 amino acids. CDR3 in amino acids: CAISDVLFTDTQYF. As DNA, the CDR3 is TGTGCCATCAGTGACGTTCTTTTCACAGATACGCAGTATTTT.

The genes are TRBV7-6 and TRBJ1-5, with D unresolved. Deletions cut 2 bases from V and 3 bases from J, with 8 bases between. The CDR3 is made up of 14 amino acids. The germline CDR1 and CDR2 sequences are SGHVS and FNYEAQ. CDR3 in DNA: TGTGCCAGCAGCTTAACGCAGGTCAATCAGCCCCAGCATTTT. Amino acids: CASSLTQVNQPQHF.

The rearrangement uses TRBV5-1 and TRBJ2-2; TRBD1 matches 9 bases. CDR3 length equals 15 residues. V was pared by 4 bases and J by 3 bases, with 4 bases of the junction left unmatched. CDR1 is SGHRS, CDR2 YFSETQ, per germline. In DNA, the CDR3 is TGCGCCAGCAGCGTGGACAGGGGTGACACCGGGGAGCTGTTTTTT. Protein product: CASSVDRGDTGELFF.

The DNA for the CDR3 is TGTGCCAGCAGCTTCTCAGGGATCGGCTACACCTTC. It specifies CASSFSGIGYTF. The chain carries TRBV11-2 and TRBJ1-2; a possible D gene is TRBD1 (5 bases). Between the trimmed V and J ends, which lost 3 bases and 8 bases, there was a span of 10 bases. The CDR3 is made up of 12 amino acids. From germline, CDR1 is SGHAT and CDR2 FQNNGV.

The chain is built from TRBV9 and TRBJ2-2; 8 nucleotides match TRBD1. The CDR3 spans 15 residues. CDR1 and CDR2 from the germline V gene are SGDLS and YYNGEE. The trim removed 3 bases at V and 5 bases at J, leaving 6 bases unmatched. CDR3 amino acids: CASSGTGIGTGELFF. CDR3 DNA sequence: TGTGCCAGCAGCGGGACAGGGATAGGGACCGGGGAGCTGTTTTTT.

This chain connects TRBV11-2 to TRBJ2-7, with 9 bases fitting TRBD1. Per germline, CDR1 SGHAT and CDR2 FQNNGV. The CDR3 loop spans 16 amino acids. Trimming at V came to 1 base and at J to 3 bases, leaving 7 bases not matched to a gene. This chain's CDR3 is CASSLGRGQGSYEQYF. The CDR3 DNA reads as TGTGCCAGCAGCTTAGGCCGGGGACAGGGTAGCTACGAGCAGTACTTC.

The V call is TRBV28, the J call TRBJ2-3; 9 nucleotides align to TRBD2. The CDR3 runs to 15 residues. Trimming removed 4 bases from V and 5 bases from J; junction bases left unmatched: 7. Germline CDR1 is MDHEN and CDR2 is SYDVKM. CDR3 in DNA: TGTGCCAGCAGTTCTAGCGGGGCGACCGGAGATACGCAGTATTTT. The encoded protein is CASSSSGATGDTQYF.

This chain links TRBV5-1 with TRBJ2-7, with TRBD2 matching 11 bases. With V trimmed by 3 bases and J by 2 bases, 10 bases remained unmatched. CDR3 length: 17 residues. Germline CDR1 SGHRS, CDR2 YFSETQ. The CDR3 reads CASSYSGGASSPYEQYF. DNA for the CDR3: TGCGCCAGCAGCTATAGCGGGGGGGCCAGCTCGCCCTACGAGCAGTACTTC.

The chain joins TRBV7-3 to TRBJ2-2, with D tentatively TRBD2 (5 bases). V was shortened by 4 bases and J by 3 bases, with 9 bases between the two germline ends. This CDR3 contains 14 residues. Germline lookup yields CDR1 SGHTA and CDR2 FQGTGA. CDR3 sequence (DNA): TGTGCCAGCAGCTCCCAACTAGACACCGGGGAGCTGTTTTTT. Its translation is CASSSQLDTGELFF.

The chain couples TRBV7-9 to TRBJ2-6; TRBD1 agrees at 7 bases. V gave up 2 bases and J gave up 0 bases; unmatched junction bases: 7. Germline loops: CDR1 SEHNR, CDR2 FQNEAQ (reference sequence). The CDR3 sequence is 18 residues long. The chain's CDR3 is CASSLWGQLRSGANVLTF. In nucleotides, the CDR3 is TGTGCCAGCAGCTTATGGGGACAGCTTCGCTCTGGGGCCAACGTCCTGACTTTC.

V usage is TRBV19 and J usage is TRBJ1-2; D may be TRBD1 (5 bases). V lost 4 bases and J lost 4, with 7 bases in between. The CDR3 has 12 residues. Germline V gene lookup returns CDR1 LNHDA and CDR2 SQIVND (reference sequence). The CDR3 loop reads CASSRDSYGYTF. The CDR3 nucleotides read TGTGCCAGTAGTAGGGACTCCTATGGCTACACCTTC. Supplemented by reference TRBV19 and TRBJ1-2, the full variable domain reads DGGITQSPKYLFRKEGQNVTLSCEQNLNHDAMYWYRQDPGQGLRLIYYSQIVNDFQKGDIAEGYSVSREKKESFPLTVTSAQKNPTAFYLCASSRDSYGYTFGSGTRLTVV.

J is TRBJ1-1 and V is TRBV11-2, with D possibly being TRBD1 (6 bases). The CDR3 length is 12 residues. CDR1 is SGHAT, CDR2 FQNNGV, per germline. Trimming pared 5 bases from V and 9 bases from J, leaving 13 bases between. The chain's CDR3 is CASSIEGGKAFF. CDR3 in DNA: TGTGCCAGCAGCATTGAGGGGGGGAAAGCTTTCTTT.

The chain carries TRBV15 and TRBJ2-5, with 8 bases identical to TRBD1. The V gene end was trimmed by 2 bases and the J gene end by 4 bases; junction bases not matched to a gene: 9. CDR3 size: 16 residues. Germline V gene sequence: CDR1 LNHNV, CDR2 YYDKDF (reference sequence). The CDR3 DNA reads as TGTGCCACCAGCAGACCGCGGGCAGGGGGCTCAGAGACCCAGTACTTC. It specifies CATSRPRAGGSETQYF.

The chain recombines TRBV28 with TRBJ2-3; 7 positions match TRBD1. The J segment lost 6 bases and the V segment lost 2 bases, leaving 2 bases of the junction unmatched. This CDR3 region has 13 residues. Germline CDR1 reads MDHEN; CDR2 reads SYDVKM. CDR3 nucleotides: TGTGCCAGCAGTTTAGGCAGGGGGGATACGCAGTATTTT. Translating it yields CASSLGRGDTQYF.

V usage is TRBV28 and J usage is TRBJ1-3, with D perhaps matching TRBD1 (6 bases). The V gene's germline CDR1 is MDHEN and CDR2 SYDVKM. Deletions cut 3 bases from V and 4 bases from J, with 16 bases between. This CDR3 has 16 residues. CDR3 DNA: TGTGCCAGCAGTTTTAGGGGGGGCTACTCCGGAAACACCATATATTTT. Protein: CASSFRGGYSGNTIYF.

The rearrangement uses TRBV6-5 and TRBJ2-7; D is ambiguous. The CDR3 spans 15 residues. Germline V gives CDR1 MNHEY, CDR2 SVGAGI. V was pared by 6 bases and J by 1 base, with 16 bases between. CDR3 amino acids: CASRPHALASYEQYF. The CDR3 nucleotides read TGTGCCAGCAGACCCCATGCATTGGCATCCTACGAGCAGTACTTC.

J is TRBJ2-7 and V is TRBV6-1, with a tentative D call TRBD1 (5 bases). Trimming cost V 6 bases and J 5 bases, with 17 bases left between them. This CDR3 is 14 amino acids long. Per germline, CDR1 MNHNS and CDR2 SASEGT. In nucleotides, the CDR3 is TGTGCCAGCAGAGTAAGGAGTCTGACAGACGAGCAGTACTTC. Translation: CASRVRSLTDEQYF.

The chain has TRBV4-2 and TRBJ2-5, with TRBD2 matching 12 bases. The CDR3 runs 16 residues. V lost 0 bases to trimming and J lost 4 bases; unmatched junction nucleotides: 3. Germline V lookup: CDR1 LGHNA, CDR2 YNFKEQ. As DNA, the CDR3 is TGTGCCAGCAGCCAAGAGGCTAGCGGGGGGGCAGAGACCCAGTACTTC. Its protein product is CASSQEASGGAETQYF.

The chain couples TRBV19 to TRBJ1-5, with D unclear. This CDR3 spans 14 amino acids. CDR1 is LNHDA, CDR2 SQIVND, per germline (reference sequence). V lost 7 bases and J lost 7, with 17 bases in between. For the CDR3, the DNA is TGTGCCAGTACCGCCGTCGAGGCTGGGCAGCCCCAGCATTTT. Encoded protein: CASTAVEAGQPQHF.

V is TRBV6-5 and J is TRBJ2-2; the D is unclear. V lost 5 bases to trimming and J lost 9 bases, with 13 bases between them. The CDR3 contains 13 residues. Germline-derived CDR1 and CDR2 are MNHEY and SVGAGI. Written as DNA, the CDR3 is TGTGCCAGCAGTCGATATTATGACAGGGAGCTGTTTTTT. It yields the protein CASSRYYDRELFF.

The gene calls are TRBV10-2 and TRBJ2-2; 9 bases are a match to TRBD2. This CDR3 contains 14 residues. Per germline, CDR1 WSHSY and CDR2 SAAADI. Trimming took 3 bases from V and 6 from J; bases not matched to a gene: 2. The CDR3 protein is CASSEGGGAGELFF. The CDR3 DNA reads as TGCGCCAGCAGTGAAGGCGGGGGGGCCGGGGAGCTGTTTTTT.

V usage is TRBV6-1 and J usage is TRBJ1-4; 9 bases agree with TRBD1. J was trimmed by 7 bases and V by 6 bases; bases with no gene match: 6. The CDR3 loop spans 14 amino acids. Looked up from germline, CDR1 is MNHNS and CDR2 is SASEGT. The DNA for the CDR3 is TGTGCCAGCAGAAGGACAGGGGAAGGTGAAAAACTGTTTTTT. It specifies CASRRTGEGEKLFF.

J is TRBJ2-7 and V is TRBV15; TRBD1 matches at 9 bases. Per the germline V gene, CDR1 is LNHNV and CDR2 is YYDKDF (reference sequence). The CDR3 has 15 amino acids. The V and J ends lost 1 base and 3 bases, in that order; junction bases with no gene match: 4. The CDR3 DNA is TGTGCCACCAGCAGAGGGGGGACAGGGCTCTACGAGCAGTACTTC. This codes for CATSRGGTGLYEQYF. Combining the CDR3 with reference TRBV15 and TRBJ2-7 gives the whole variable domain DAMVIQNPRYQVTQFGKPVTLSCSQTLNHNVMYWYQQKSSQAPKLLFHYYDKDFNNEADTPDNFQSRRPNTSFCFLDIRSPGLGDTAMYLCATSRGGTGLYEQYFGPGTRLTVT.

The J gene is TRBJ2-2, the V gene TRBV5-6; TRBD1 matches 11 bases. J lost 7 bases, V lost 4 bases, and 3 bases had no gene match. Germline V gene lookup returns CDR1 SGHDT and CDR2 YYEEEE. The CDR3 contains 14 residues. The CDR3: CASSEGQGDGELFF. The CDR3 region has the DNA TGTGCCAGCAGCGAGGGACAGGGGGACGGGGAGCTGTTTTTT.

V is TRBV5-1 and J is TRBJ2-2; 7 nucleotides align to TRBD1. This CDR3 has 15 residues. Trimming removed 4 bases from V and 5 bases from J; junction bases left unmatched: 8. CDR1 is SGHRS, CDR2 YFSETQ, per germline. CDR3 DNA: TGCGCCAGCAGCCGGGCGGCAGGGGGAACCGGGGAGCTGTTTTTT. This encodes CASSRAAGGTGELFF.

The genes are TRBV18 and TRBJ2-3, with no clear D. The CDR3 has 15 amino acids. Deletions cut 1 base from V and 1 base from J, with 9 bases between. Germline V gives CDR1 KGHSH, CDR2 LQKENI. CDR3 sequence (DNA): TGTGCCAGCTCACCACAGGTGGCGGGCACAGATACGCAGTATTTT. Its translation: CASSPQVAGTDTQYF.

The J gene is TRBJ2-7, the V gene TRBV5-4; 11 bases align to TRBD2. Germline values: CDR1 SGHNT, CDR2 YYREEE (reference sequence). The CDR3 loop spans 16 amino acids. Trimming at V came to 0 bases and at J to 3 bases, leaving 5 bases not matched to a gene. This CDR3 is CASSLGSTSGNYEQYF. The CDR3 DNA sequence: TGTGCCAGCAGCTTGGGGTCGACTAGCGGGAACTACGAGCAGTACTTC.

As DNA, the CDR3 is TGTGCCAGCAGCTTGGACCAGGGGGCCGGTGGCTACACCTTC. It specifies CASSLDQGAGGYTF. The chain is built from TRBV5-4 and TRBJ1-2, with 8 bases aligning to TRBD1. This CDR3 is built from 14 residues. The V gene end was trimmed by 0 bases and the J gene end by 7 bases; junction bases not matched to a gene: 5. Per the germline V gene, CDR1 is SGHNT and CDR2 is YYREEE (reference sequence).

The chain employs TRBV6-5 and TRBJ2-2; the match to TRBD2 covers 7 bases. V gave up 2 bases and J gave up 4 bases; unmatched junction bases: 4. CDR3 length: 15 residues. Germline CDR1 reads MNHEY; CDR2 reads SVGAGI. The CDR3 spells CASSYGRGATGELFF. As DNA, the CDR3 is TGTGCCAGCAGTTACGGGAGGGGAGCCACCGGGGAGCTGTTTTTT.